Below are 32 T cell receptor beta chains sequenced from a single sample in a study of OX40 agonist ivuxolimab in advanced cancers. To prepare the library, the immunoSEQ multiplex PCR assay was applied. Not all clones reach the TCRdb copy of this immuneACCESS table, which keeps in-frame sequences only. Checked studies attribute under half of the gap to unresolved V genes and leave the rest unexplained. The sample table shows more than 50,000 clones, and more than 65% are seen once. The leading ten clones occupy 2.4% of the sample. Sequences were derived from CD4+ or CD8+ T cells sorted from blood, sampled in a trial of the OX40 agonist ivuxolimab. The receptor source for this set is an adult with an advanced solid tumor such as melanoma, head and neck, liver or kidney cancer.

The chain joins TRBV14 to TRBJ2-3, with D perhaps being TRBD1 or TRBD2 (5 bases each). V lost 8 bases and J lost 6, with 12 bases in between. CDR1 is SGHDN and CDR2 is FVKESK in the germline V gene. The CDR3 covers 12 residues. CDR3 loop: CASGEGSDTQYF. For the CDR3, the DNA is TGTGCCAGCGGCGAGGGGTCCGATACGCAGTATTTT.

This clone has a handful of counts. The CDR3 spells CASSGWTGEEKLFF. CDR3 bases: TGTGCCAGCAGCGGTTGGACAGGGGAGGAAAAACTGTTTTTT. This chain uses TRBV7-9 with TRBJ1-4, with 9 bases matching TRBD1. Germline V gene lookup returns CDR1 SEHNR and CDR2 FQNEAQ (reference sequence). The CDR3 consists of 14 residues. With V trimmed by 5 bases and J by 8 bases, 6 bases remained unmatched.

This clone was seen once. This rearrangement joins TRBV7-3 to TRBJ2-3; possibly TRBD2 for D (5 bases). V lost 1 base and J 5 bases, leaving 16 bases between the germline ends. CDR1 and CDR2 from the germline V gene are SGHTA and FQGTGA. The CDR3 has 16 amino acids. DNA for the CDR3: TGTGCCAGCAGCTTAAACCAACGGGAATTGGGAGATACGCAGTATTTT. Translation gives CASSLNQRELGDTQYF. Full variable domain (missing parts from reference TRBV7-3 and TRBJ2-3): GAGVSQTPSNKVTEKGKYVELRCDPISGHTALYWYRQSLGQGPEFLIYFQGTGAADDSGLPNDRFFAVRPEGSVSTLKIQRTERGDSAVYLCASSLNQRELGDTQYFGPGTRLTVL.

The chain joins TRBV5-1 to TRBJ1-2, with 9 bases matching TRBD1. This CDR3 contains 15 residues. The germline V gene has CDR1 SGHRS and CDR2 YFSETQ. The V segment lost 3 bases and the J segment 0 bases; nucleotides outside the gene matches: 3. CDR3 loop: CASSYRDRANYGYTF. CDR3 nucleotides: TGCGCCAGCAGCTACCGGGACAGGGCTAACTATGGCTACACCTTC.

This chain joins TRBV19 and TRBJ2-5; 8 bases are shared with TRBD1. CDR3 length: 14 amino acids. Germline CDR1 and CDR2: LNHDA and SQIVND (reference sequence). Trimming cost V 6 bases and J 1 base; bases outside gene matches: 4. In nucleotides, the CDR3 is TGTGCCAGTAGGCCGGGACAGGCCCAAGAGACCCAGTACTTC. Residues: CASRPGQAQETQYF. The variable domain in full, with the rest retrieved from reference TRBV19 and TRBJ2-5, is DGGITQSPKYLFRKEGQNVTLSCEQNLNHDAMYWYRQDPGQGLRLIYYSQIVNDFQKGDIAEGYSVSREKKESFPLTVTSAQKNPTAFYLCASRPGQAQETQYFGPGTRLLVL.

The rearrangement uses TRBV29-1 and TRBJ1-5, with a possible D match to TRBD1 (5 bases). The CDR3 is 14 residues long. V was shortened by 3 bases and J by 7 bases, with 16 bases between the two germline ends. CDR1 SQVTM and CDR2 ANQGSEA come from the germline V gene. In DNA, the CDR3 is TGCAGCGTTGAGACGGACATGACCCTCCAGCCCCAGCATTTT. This encodes CSVETDMTLQPQHF. The whole variable domain, remainder taken from reference TRBV29-1 and TRBJ1-5, is SAVISQKPSRDICQRGTSLTIQCQVDSQVTMMFWYRQQPGQSLTLIATANQGSEATYESGFVIDKFPISRPNLTFSTLTVSNMSPEDSSIYLCSVETDMTLQPQHFGDGTRLSIL.

There are a few counts of this clone. The chain couples TRBV6-6 to TRBJ2-3; D uncertain. The germline V and J ends were trimmed by 7 bases and 6 bases, with 8 bases remaining between them. Germline V CDR1 and CDR2: MNHNY, SVGAGI (reference sequence). The CDR3 contains 11 residues. The CDR3 is CASTQADTQYF. In DNA form, the CDR3 reads TGTGCCAGCACCCAGGCGGATACGCAGTATTTT.

This chain links TRBV28 with TRBJ1-5, with 8 nucleotides matching TRBD1. Germline values: CDR1 MDHEN, CDR2 SYDVKM. This CDR3 comprises 14 residues. The J segment lost 1 base and the V segment lost 6 bases, leaving 2 bases of the junction unmatched. As DNA, the CDR3 is TGTGCCAGCAGAAGACAGGGGAGCAATCAGCCCCAGCATTTT. This encodes CASRRQGSNQPQHF.

The CDR3 DNA is TGTGCCAGCAGCGCCCGGGACAGGGGAACCTACGAGCAGTACTTC. This encodes CASSARDRGTYEQYF. This chain links TRBV5-5 with TRBJ2-7, with 10 bases aligning to TRBD1. Losses at the gene ends were 4 bases for V and 2 bases for J; bases not matched to a gene: 6. Germline values: CDR1 SGHKS, CDR2 YYEKEE (reference sequence). The CDR3 runs 15 residues.

A few counts support this clone. The rearrangement uses TRBV5-1 and TRBJ2-7; 8 nucleotides align to TRBD2. The CDR3 is 17 residues long. Trimming removed 0 bases from V and 1 base from J; junction bases left unmatched: 9. CDR1 and CDR2 from the germline V gene are SGHRS and YFSETQ. Here the CDR3 DNA reads TGCGCCAGCAGCTTGGCCGTTGGGGCGGGGGGATCCTACGAGCAGTACTTC. Translated: CASSLAVGAGGSYEQYF.

The rearrangement links TRBV5-4 to TRBJ2-3; TRBD2 agrees at 8 bases. The CDR3 runs 16 residues. J lost 2 bases, V lost 3 bases, and 8 bases had no gene match. From germline, CDR1 is SGHNT and CDR2 YYREEE (reference sequence). CDR3 bases: TGTGCCAGCAGCTCCCGGAGGGGACTAGACACAGATACGCAGTATTTT. Amino acid sequence: CASSSRRGLDTDTQYF.

CDR3 protein: CSVVFRARTNTEAFF. The CDR3 bases are TGCAGCGTTGTGTTTCGGGCCCGGACAAACACTGAAGCTTTCTTT. The rearrangement links TRBV29-1 to TRBJ1-1; maybe TRBD1 (5 bases). Germline V lookup: CDR1 SQVTM, CDR2 ANQGSEA. The CDR3 loop spans 15 amino acids. Trimming removed 4 bases from V and 2 bases from J, with 17 bases in between.

The chain has TRBV11-2 and TRBJ2-3, with D perhaps TRBD2 (5 bases). The CDR3 extends over 17 amino acids. Per the germline V gene, CDR1 is SGHAT and CDR2 is FQNNGV. V was pared by 0 bases and J by 2 bases, with 15 bases between. DNA of the CDR3: TGTGCCAGCAGCTTAGAGGGTAGCGTCTCCTTCACAGATACGCAGTATTTT. Amino acid sequence: CASSLEGSVSFTDTQYF.

The chain carries TRBV6-5 and TRBJ2-1, with D perhaps TRBD1 (6 bases). CDR3 length: 15 amino acids. Germline-derived CDR1 and CDR2 are MNHEY and SVGAGI. V lost 5 bases and J 1 base, leaving 12 bases between the germline ends. The CDR3: CASSADRLSYNEQFF. CDR3 sequence (DNA): TGTGCCAGCAGTGCAGACAGGCTGTCCTACAATGAGCAGTTCTTC.

The V gene is TRBV2, the J gene TRBJ1-6; 7 bases match TRBD1. V was clipped by 4 bases and J by 6 bases; unmatched bases: 6. The CDR3 is 15 residues long. Germline V gives CDR1 SNHLY, CDR2 FYNNEI. CDR3 sequence reads: CASSGRQGPNSPLHF. The CDR3 region has the DNA TGTGCCAGCAGTGGTAGACAGGGACCTAATTCACCCCTCCACTTT.

This clone was observed a few times. The chain employs TRBV19 and TRBJ1-2; 8 bases align to TRBD1. This CDR3 comprises 13 residues. Germline-derived CDR1 and CDR2 are LNHDA and SQIVND (reference sequence). Trimming removed 3 bases from V and 7 bases from J; junction bases left unmatched: 4. The CDR3 loop reads CASSMTGVGGYTF. Written as DNA, the CDR3 is TGTGCCAGTAGTATGACAGGGGTAGGTGGCTACACCTTC.

The chain uses TRBV7-8 and TRBJ2-2; 8 bases align to TRBD2. The trim removed 6 bases at V and 6 bases at J, leaving 18 bases unmatched. This CDR3 has 18 amino acids. CDR1 is SGHVS, CDR2 FQNEAQ, per germline. The chain's CDR3 is CASSPRPLAGRAAGELFF. CDR3 nucleotides: TGTGCCAGCAGTCCCAGGCCTCTAGCGGGTAGGGCCGCCGGGGAGCTGTTTTTT.

In its sample, this clone was seen once. The CDR3 bases are TGTGCCAGCAGCTTTTGGGGGCTGGGAGAGACCCAGTACTTC. It translates to CASSFWGLGETQYF. The chain has TRBV5-6 and TRBJ2-5, with a tentative D call TRBD1 (6 bases). This CDR3 contains 14 residues. Germline V gives CDR1 SGHDT, CDR2 YYEEEE. Trimming stripped 2 bases from V and 4 bases from J, with 12 bases between.

This chain uses TRBV19 with TRBJ1-4; D is unresolved. Germline-derived CDR1 and CDR2 are LNHDA and SQIVND (reference sequence). The CDR3 has 15 residues. Trimming took 6 bases from V and 7 from J, leaving 18 bases between them. The CDR3 DNA reads as TGTGCCAGTAGCGACGCCGGTGTTCGGGGTGAAAAACTGTTTTTT. Amino acids: CASSDAGVRGEKLFF.

The rearrangement uses TRBV11-2 and TRBJ2-7; D possibly corresponds to TRBD1 (6 bases). The CDR3 is 14 residues long. Looked up from germline, CDR1 is SGHAT and CDR2 is FQNNGV. With 7 bases removed from V and 1 base from J, the gap between germline ends came to 14 bases. The CDR3 loop is CASNIQGFSYEQYF. The CDR3 DNA is TGTGCCAGCAACATACAGGGTTTTTCCTACGAGCAGTACTTC.

This clone was recorded a few times. The chain couples TRBV9 to TRBJ2-1; D remains unclear. Germline V gene sequence: CDR1 SGDLS, CDR2 YYNGEE. V dropped 3 bases and J dropped 0 bases, with 16 bases sitting between them. The CDR3 runs 17 residues. The CDR3: CASSDHRAPSSYNEQFF. DNA of the CDR3: TGTGCCAGCAGCGACCATAGGGCCCCTAGCTCCTACAATGAGCAGTTCTTC.

The V gene is TRBV6-1, the J gene TRBJ2-3; unclear D gene. V dropped 5 bases and J dropped 2 bases, with 5 bases sitting between them. Germline V CDR1 and CDR2: MNHNS, SASEGT. This CDR3 spans 12 amino acids. The CDR3 nucleotides read TGTGCCAGCAGTTTCACCACAGATACGCAGTATTTT. Translating gives CASSFTTDTQYF.

This chain joins TRBV7-6 and TRBJ1-4; TRBD1 matches at 10 bases. The CDR3 has 14 amino acids. Trimming took 6 bases from V and 8 from J; bases not matched to a gene: 6. Germline V gene data show CDR1 as SGHVS and CDR2 as FNYEAQ. CDR3 coding DNA: TGTGCCAGCAGTTGGGACAGGGGTGGCGAAAAACTGTTTTTT. This translates into CASSWDRGGEKLFF.

This rearrangement joins TRBV19 to TRBJ2-4, with 7 bases fitting TRBD1. V trimming: 8 bases; J trimming: 2 bases; junction bases outside the gene matches: 3. The germline V gene encodes CDR1 LNHDA and CDR2 SQIVND (reference sequence). This CDR3 spans 13 amino acids. CDR3 region: CASQQGTKNIQYF. In DNA, the CDR3 is TGTGCCAGTCAACAGGGGACCAAAAACATTCAGTACTTC.

This chain links TRBV5-4 with TRBJ2-3, with TRBD1 identical over 7 bases. Germline lookup yields CDR1 SGHNT and CDR2 YYREEE (reference sequence). CDR3 size: 14 residues. V was pared by 3 bases and J by 4 bases, with 5 bases of the junction left unmatched. The CDR3: CASSSRDSSDTQYF. The CDR3 DNA sequence: TGTGCCAGCAGCTCCCGGGACAGCTCAGATACGCAGTATTTT.

The CDR3 reads CSVEGLTGVTNYGYTF. CDR3 bases: TGCAGCGTTGAAGGGTTGACAGGGGTTACTAACTATGGCTACACCTTC. The chain carries TRBV29-1 and TRBJ1-2; TRBD1 aligns across 8 bases. V shed 1 base, J shed 0 bases, and the junction held 7 bases outside the gene matches. The V gene's germline CDR1 is SQVTM and CDR2 ANQGSEA. CDR3 length: 16 amino acids.

V gene TRBV5-1 combines with J gene TRBJ2-3, with 13 bases fitting TRBD2. V dropped 0 bases and J dropped 0; count of bases not matched to a gene: 4. CDR3 length equals 18 residues. Per germline, CDR1 SGHRS and CDR2 YFSETQ. CDR3 amino acids: CASSLGLAGGTSTDTQYF. The CDR3 coding sequence is TGCGCCAGCAGCTTGGGACTAGCGGGGGGCACTAGCACAGATACGCAGTATTTT.

The chain links TRBV5-4 to TRBJ2-5, with TRBD1 as a possible D gene (5 bases). This CDR3 is 16 amino acids long. Germline CDR1 reads SGHNT; CDR2 reads YYREEE (reference sequence). V lost 2 bases, J lost 2 bases, and 16 bases lay in between. The CDR3 DNA follows: TGTGCCAGCAGCTTACTCGCAATAGGGGAACAAGAGACCCAGTACTTC. It yields the protein CASSLLAIGEQETQYF.

This clone was counted once. CDR3 residues: CASRDDDNIQYF. For the CDR3, the DNA is TGTGCCAGCAGGGACGATGACAACATTCAGTACTTC. This chain uses TRBV6-5 with TRBJ2-4; no firm D call. V lost 6 bases, J lost 7 bases, and 10 bases lay in between. This CDR3 spans 12 amino acids. In germline, CDR1 is MNHEY, CDR2 SVGAGI.

The chain uses TRBV6-1 and TRBJ1-3; D is undetermined. The CDR3 is made up of 14 amino acids. The V gene lost 3 bases and the J gene lost 0 bases, with 6 bases spanning the gap. The germline V gene encodes CDR1 MNHNS and CDR2 SASEGT. Written as DNA, the CDR3 is TGTGCCAGCAGTGAGAGTAGCTCTGGAAACACCATATATTTT. This sequence encodes CASSESSSGNTIYF.

The chain joins TRBV6-1 to TRBJ2-1; D is unclear. The V and J ends lost 5 bases and 4 bases respectively, with 3 bases between them. The CDR3 runs to 11 residues. The germline V gene has CDR1 MNHNS and CDR2 SASEGT. The CDR3 DNA sequence: TGTGCCAGCAGTAATTACAATGAGCAGTTCTTC. It translates to CASSNYNEQFF.

The chain joins TRBV5-5 to TRBJ2-5; 13 positions agree with TRBD2. The germline V gene encodes CDR1 SGHKS and CDR2 YYEKEE (reference sequence). Trimming cost V 6 bases and J 5 bases; bases outside gene matches: 4. This CDR3 has 14 residues. CDR3 region: CASNPGLAGETQYF. CDR3 sequence (DNA): TGTGCCAGCAACCCGGGACTAGCGGGGGAGACCCAGTACTTC.